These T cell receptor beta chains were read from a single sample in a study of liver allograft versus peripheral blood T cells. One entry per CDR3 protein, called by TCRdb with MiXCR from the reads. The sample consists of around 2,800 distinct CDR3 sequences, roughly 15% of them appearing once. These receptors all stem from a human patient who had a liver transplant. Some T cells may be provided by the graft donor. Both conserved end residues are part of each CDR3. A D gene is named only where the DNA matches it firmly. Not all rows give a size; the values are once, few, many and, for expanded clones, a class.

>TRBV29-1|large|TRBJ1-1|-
TGCAGCGTCGCAGGGAACCACATGAACACTGAAGCTTTCTTT
CSVAGNHMNTEAFF
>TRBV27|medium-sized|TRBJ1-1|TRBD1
TGTGCCAGCAGTTTATCGACAGGGGAGAACACTGAAGCTTTCTTT
CASSLSTGENTEAFF
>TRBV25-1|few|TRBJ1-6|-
TGTGCCAGCAGTGTCAGGGACCATTCACCCCTCCACTTT
CASSVRDHSPLHF
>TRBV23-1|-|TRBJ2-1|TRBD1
TGCGCCGGTTGGACAGGGATAACAAGGGTCTACAATGAGCAGTTCTTC
CAGWTGITRVYNEQFF
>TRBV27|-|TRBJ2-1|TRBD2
TGTGCCAGCAGTTCCCGGACTAGCGGGAGGGCTGGTTCTCCCTACAATGAGCAGTTCTTC
CASSSRTSGRAGSPYNEQFF
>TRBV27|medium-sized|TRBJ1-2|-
TGTGCCAGCAGTACCCTAGAGCGAGCAGGGGGCTACACCTTC
CASSTLERAGGYTF
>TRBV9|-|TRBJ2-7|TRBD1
TGTGCCAGCAGCGCCTGGACAGGGGGCTACGAGCAGTACTTC
CASSAWTGGYEQYF
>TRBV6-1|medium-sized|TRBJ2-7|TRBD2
TGTGCCAGCAGTGAAGCGGCTAGCGGGGGTCCCTACGAGCAGTACTTC
CASSEAASGGPYEQYF
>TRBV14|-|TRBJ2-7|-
TGTGCCAGCAGCCATGACCTCGGGGCTAGCAACGAGCAGTACTTC
CASSHDLGASNEQYF
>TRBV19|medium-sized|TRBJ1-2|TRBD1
TGTGCCAGTACCTTAGGACAGGCGGGCTATGGCTACACCTTC
CASTLGQAGYGYTF
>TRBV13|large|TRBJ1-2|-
TGTGCCAGCAGCTCAGGAGGTCGGCTCTATGGCTACACCTTC
CASSSGGRLYGYTF
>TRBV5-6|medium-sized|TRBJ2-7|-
TGTGCCAGCAGCTTGGGCATTGGCTACGAGCAGTACTTC
CASSLGIGYEQYF
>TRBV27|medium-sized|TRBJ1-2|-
TGTGCCAGCAGCAACCCGGGTGGGGCCCTGGGCTACACCTTC
CASSNPGGALGYTF
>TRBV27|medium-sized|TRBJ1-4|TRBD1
TGTGCCAGCAGTTCCCCGGACAGGGACGAAAAACTGTTTTTT
CASSSPDRDEKLFF
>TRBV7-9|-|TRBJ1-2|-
TGTGCCAGCAGACTGACAGGTTCTTATGGCTACACCTTC
CASRLTGSYGYTF
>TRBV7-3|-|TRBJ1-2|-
TGTGCCAGCAGCTACTTGGGCGGCGACTATGGCTACACCTTC
CASSYLGGDYGYTF
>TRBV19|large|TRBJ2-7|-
TGTGCCAGTAGTATTCTGGCTAGCGAGGCGTACGAGCAGTACTTC
CASSILASEAYEQYF
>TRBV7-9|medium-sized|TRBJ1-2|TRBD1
TGTGCCAGCAGCTTAGCGTGGGCAGGGGGCGGTGGCTACACCTTC
CASSLAWAGGGGYTF
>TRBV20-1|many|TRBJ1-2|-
TGCAGTGCCAGAGAACACTGGACGGTAGCTAACTATGGCTACACCTTC
CSAREHWTVANYGYTF
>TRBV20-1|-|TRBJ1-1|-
TGCAGTGCTCCAAATTGGGGTATTGAAGCTTTCTTT
CSAPNWGIEAFF
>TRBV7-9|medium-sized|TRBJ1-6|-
TGTGCCAGCAGCCCCGTGGGAGGGGCTTCACCCCTCCACTTT
CASSPVGGASPLHF
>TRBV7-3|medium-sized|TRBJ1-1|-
TGTGCCAGCAGCTTACGGCATCTAGGGACTGAAGCTTTCTTT
CASSLRHLGTEAFF
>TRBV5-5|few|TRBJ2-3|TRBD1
TGTGCCAGCAGCTGGGACAGGGTGGCAGATACGCAGTATTTT
CASSWDRVADTQYF
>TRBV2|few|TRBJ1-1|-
TGTGCCAGCAGTGAGGGGCAGAGCACTGAAGCTTTCTTT
CASSEGQSTEAFF
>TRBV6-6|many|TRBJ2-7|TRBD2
TGTGCCAGCATTGGCGGGAGCACCTACGAGCAGTACTTC
CASIGGSTYEQYF
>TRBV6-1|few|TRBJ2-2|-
TGTGCCAGCAGGATACAGGGTGTCGGGGAGCTGTTTTTT
CASRIQGVGELFF
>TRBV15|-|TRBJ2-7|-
TGTGCCACCAGGGCTCTCCCCGGACTCTCCTACGAGCAGTACTTC
CATRALPGLSYEQYF
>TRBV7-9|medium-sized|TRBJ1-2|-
TGTGCCAGCAGCTTGGGGTCCGGGAGGGCGGGGCCTAACTATGGCTACACCTTC
CASSLGSGRAGPNYGYTF
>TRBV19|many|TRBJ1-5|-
TGTGCCAGTAGTACCACAGGGTACGGCAATCAGCCCCAGCATTTT
CASSTTGYGNQPQHF
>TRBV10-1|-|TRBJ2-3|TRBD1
TGCGCCAGCAAATCGGGACAGGGGGTTACAGATACGCAGTATTTT
CASKSGQGVTDTQYF
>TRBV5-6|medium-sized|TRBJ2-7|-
TGTGCCAGCAGCTTAGGGAGCTCCTACGAGCAGTACTTC
CASSLGSSYEQYF
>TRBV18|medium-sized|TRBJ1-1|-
TGTGCCAGCTCACCAACCGCAGGGGCGAACACTGAAGCTTTCTTT
CASSPTAGANTEAFF
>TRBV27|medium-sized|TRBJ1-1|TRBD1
TGTGCCAGCAGTTCCGGGACAGGGCAAAACACTGAAGCTTTCTTT
CASSSGTGQNTEAFF
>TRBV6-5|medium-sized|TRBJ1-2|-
TGTGCCAGCAGCCCCTTGGGCGAGCTTAATGGCTACACCTTC
CASSPLGELNGYTF
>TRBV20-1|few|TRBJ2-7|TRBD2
TGCAGTGCCTTAGCGGGAGAGGTCGGCGAGCAGTACTTC
CSALAGEVGEQYF
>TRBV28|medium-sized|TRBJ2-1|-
TGTGCCAGCAGTTTATTCTTTCCCCCCCAGTTCTTC
CASSLFFPPQFF
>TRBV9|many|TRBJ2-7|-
TGTGCCAGCAGCGCCGGAGGGGACGAGCAGTACTTC
CASSAGGDEQYF
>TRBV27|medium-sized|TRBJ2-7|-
TGTGCCAGCAGTTTAGGAGGGGGCACTTATTCCTACGAGCAGTACTTC
CASSLGGGTYSYEQYF
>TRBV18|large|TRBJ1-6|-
TGTGCCAGCTCACGCGAAAGGGAACCCCTCCACTTT
CASSREREPLHF
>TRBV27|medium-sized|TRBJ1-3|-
TGTGCCAGCAGTGGGGCAGGGACCGCAAACACCATATATTTT
CASSGAGTANTIYF
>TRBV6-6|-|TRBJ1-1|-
TGTGCCAGCAGTTCGAACCCCAGGACCACTGAAGCTTTCTTT
CASSSNPRTTEAFF
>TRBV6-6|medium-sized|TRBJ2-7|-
TGTGCCAGCAGGGAGACAGCCTCAAGCTCCTACGAGCAGTACTTC
CASRETASSSYEQYF
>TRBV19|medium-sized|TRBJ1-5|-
TGTGCCAGTAGTAGGGACAGCAATCAGCCCCAGCATTTT
CASSRDSNQPQHF
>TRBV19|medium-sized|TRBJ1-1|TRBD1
TGTGCCACTTCGACAGGGTGGACGAACACTGAAGCTTTCTTT
CATSTGWTNTEAFF
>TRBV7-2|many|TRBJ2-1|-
TGTGCCAGCAGCTTAAAGTTTTATTCGTACAGGGCCAGCGACCGCGTAGGGTACAATGAGCAGTTCTTC
CASSLKFYSYRASDRVGYNEQFF
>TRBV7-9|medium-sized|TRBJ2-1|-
TGTGCCAGCAGCCTAGGTCCAGGGGCGTTCTACAATGAGCAGTTCTTC
CASSLGPGAFYNEQFF
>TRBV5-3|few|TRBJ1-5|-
TGTGCCAGAAGCTTGCCGGGGTATTACAATCAGCCCCAGCATTTT
CARSLPGYYNQPQHF
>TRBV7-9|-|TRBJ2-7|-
TGTGCCAGCAACTTTGCGTTGGGTGGCTACGGGCAGTACTTC
CASNFALGGYGQYF
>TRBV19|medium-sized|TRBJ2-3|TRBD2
TGTGCCAGTAGTATGTATCTAGCGGGCACAGATACGCAGTATTTT
CASSMYLAGTDTQYF
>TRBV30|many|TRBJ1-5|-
TGTGCCTGGAGTGTATGGGGGGGCAATCAGCCCCAGCATTTT
CAWSVWGGNQPQHF
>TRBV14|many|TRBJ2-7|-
TGTGCCAGCAGCCAAGGGATTGGCGGGACTCTCTACGAGCAGTACTTC
CASSQGIGGTLYEQYF
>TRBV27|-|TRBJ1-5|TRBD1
TGTGCCAGCAGCCACAGGGGGGGGGGCAATCAGCCCCAGCATTTT
CASSHRGGGNQPQHF
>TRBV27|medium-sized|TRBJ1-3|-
TGTGCCAGCAGTTTAACACGGGGAAACACCATATATTTT
CASSLTRGNTIYF